The TCR beta chain under discussion was sequenced for a study of human T cells and chemical hapten exposure. Study context: Chiefly female patients presented with alopecia areata, totalis or universalis.

The library tagged individual cDNA molecules with unique molecular identifiers. TCRdb recomputed calls from the RACE reads with MiXCR, one row per CDR3 protein. Altogether some 400,000 distinct CDR3 sequences are present, roughly 5.3% being singletons, with the ten largest covering 2.6%. Time point denoted: pre-sensitization, week 0. Stated treatment: therapeutic diphenylcyclopropenone sensitization with weekly scalp DPC. Alopecia patients between 18 and 70 years old and suitable for DPC were used as donors. Study results and limitations: TCRs at a frequency above 1 in 1000 stayed unchanged with DPC sensitization.

The CDR3 consists of 17 residues. Germline CDR1 MDHEN, CDR2 SYDVKM. The V gene end was trimmed by 6 bases and the J gene end by 1 base; junction bases not matched to a gene: 5. There are a few counts of this clonotype. The antigen remains undetermined. The chain uses TRBV28 and TRBJ1-6, with 11 bases that match TRBD1. This material consisted of whole blood, taken in connection with sensitization to the hapten diphenylcyclopropenone (DPC). This TCR was sampled from a woman between 45 and 65 years old with alopecia areata. Some clones in this sample may be carry-over from other donors' samples. Written as DNA, the CDR3 is TGTGCCAGCAGGGACAGGGACAGGGGGTCCTATAATTCACCCCTCCACTTT. It encodes CASRDRDRGSYNSPLHF.